Shown below are 25 T cell receptor beta chains from a single sample sequenced in a study of blood T cell repertoires in COVID-19. Sequenced by immunoSEQ multiplex PCR; TCRdb stores in-frame clones only, minus some. The table has 230,000 or so clones, less than 90% seen once. Source material: peripheral blood. These receptors were taken from a man aged 35-49 years with active or convalescent COVID-19.

This rearrangement joins TRBV5-1 to TRBJ2-1, with TRBD2 matching over 12 bases. Germline V gene lookup returns CDR1 SGHRS and CDR2 YFSETQ. CDR3 length: 16 amino acids. The V segment lost 3 bases and the J segment 2 bases; nucleotides outside the gene matches: 3. The CDR3: CASSSRLAGAYNEQFF. The CDR3 DNA sequence: TGCGCCAGCAGCTCACGACTAGCGGGGGCCTACAATGAGCAGTTCTTC.

The V gene is TRBV15, the J gene TRBJ1-6; D unclear. Germline V CDR1 and CDR2: LNHNV, YYDKDF (reference sequence). Deletions cut 8 bases from V and 4 bases from J, with 12 bases between. The CDR3 runs 14 residues. DNA for the CDR3: TGTGCCACCGGGCTCCTGGATTATAATTCACCCCTCCACTTT. Amino acid sequence: CATGLLDYNSPLHF.

V usage is TRBV30 and J usage is TRBJ1-3, with D tentatively TRBD1 (5 bases). Germline assignment: CDR1 GTSNPN and CDR2 SVGIG (reference sequence). Trimming took off 7 bases at V and 0 bases at J, with 13 bases between the two ends. This CDR3 comprises 14 residues. The CDR3 reads CASTPGHSGNTIYF. The CDR3 region has the DNA TGTGCCTCCACGCCCGGACACTCTGGAAACACCATATATTTT.

The chain joins TRBV27 to TRBJ1-1, with D perhaps TRBD1 (5 bases). Germline CDR1 MNHEY, CDR2 SMNVEV (reference sequence). The length of the CDR3 is 15 residues. Trimming removed 3 bases from V and 4 bases from J, with 15 bases in between. CDR3 bases: TGTGCCAGCAGTTTGTCAGCGGGGGTCGGCACTGAAGCTTTCTTT. It is translated as CASSLSAGVGTEAFF.

The CDR3 reads CASSHLKVALRDRGRAAFF. CDR3 sequence (DNA): TGCGCCAGCAGCCACTTAAAGGTAGCACTCCGGGACAGGGGGCGCGCAGCTTTCTTT. The chain uses TRBV4-1 and TRBJ1-1; 12 bases match TRBD1. From germline, CDR1 is MGHRA and CDR2 YSYEKL. J gave up 10 bases and V 3 bases, and 21 bases lay outside the gene matches. The CDR3 length is 19 residues.

The V gene is TRBV5-1, the J gene TRBJ1-4, with TRBD1 identical over 10 bases. CDR1 SGHRS and CDR2 YFSETQ come from the germline V gene. The V gene end was trimmed by 4 bases and the J gene end by 1 base; junction bases not matched to a gene: 4. This CDR3 spans 16 amino acids. This chain's CDR3 is CASSRTGGVTNEKLFF. Here the CDR3 DNA reads TGCGCCAGCAGCAGGACAGGGGGAGTAACTAATGAAAAACTGTTTTTT.

This chain uses TRBV25-1 with TRBJ1-5, with TRBD1 matching over 11 bases. J gave up 5 bases and V 4 bases, and 1 base lay outside the gene matches. The CDR3 has 14 residues. Germline loops: CDR1 MGHDK, CDR2 SYGVNS. CDR3: CASSGTGGDQPQHF. CDR3 DNA: TGTGCCAGCAGTGGGACAGGGGGCGATCAGCCCCAGCATTTT.

The V and J genes are TRBV5-6 and TRBJ2-5; no clear D. From germline, CDR1 is SGHDT and CDR2 YYEEEE. This CDR3 comprises 14 residues. The ends were cut back, 2 bases at V and 2 bases at J, with 10 bases in the middle. The CDR3: CASSFGAVQETQYF. The DNA of the CDR3 is TGTGCCAGCAGCTTTGGCGCGGTACAAGAGACCCAGTACTTC.

CDR3 in amino acids: CASSLVTGSTETQYF. The CDR3 DNA sequence: TGTGCCAGCAGCTTGGTGACAGGGAGCACGGAGACCCAGTACTTC. The chain is built from TRBV5-5 and TRBJ2-5; 7 bases are shared with TRBD1. V dropped 0 bases and J dropped 5; count of bases not matched to a gene: 7. CDR3 size: 15 residues. CDR1 and CDR2 from the germline V gene are SGHKS and YYEKEE (reference sequence).

The chain links TRBV5-5 to TRBJ1-2; 7 nucleotides match TRBD1. Germline V gene lookup returns CDR1 SGHKS and CDR2 YYEKEE (reference sequence). The CDR3 has 14 amino acids. J gave up 0 bases and V 7 bases, and 6 bases lay outside the gene matches. In DNA, the CDR3 is TGTGCCAGCGGTGTCGACAGGGCTAACTATGGCTACACCTTC. The encoded protein is CASGVDRANYGYTF. Variable domain in full (rest from reference TRBV5-5 and TRBJ1-2): DAGVTQSPTHLIKTRGQQVTLRCSPISGHKSVSWYQQVLGQGPQFIFQYYEKEERGRGNFPDRFSARQFPNYSSELNVNALLLGDSALYLCASGVDRANYGYTFGSGTRLTVV.

The chain uses TRBV5-1 and TRBJ1-2, with TRBD1 matching 7 bases. Germline V gene lookup returns CDR1 SGHRS and CDR2 YFSETQ. This CDR3 has 15 amino acids. The J segment lost 3 bases and the V segment lost 3 bases, leaving 8 bases of the junction unmatched. In DNA form, the CDR3 reads TGCGCCAGCAGCTCCCACAGGGGCGCAGACTATGGCTACACCTTC. It is translated as CASSSHRGADYGYTF. The complete variable domain, with remaining parts taken from reference TRBV5-1 and TRBJ1-2, reads KAGVTQTPRYLIKTRGQQVTLSCSPISGHRSVSWYQQTPGQGLQFLFEYFSETQRNKGNFPGRFSGRQFSNSRSEMNVSTLELGDSALYLCASSSHRGADYGYTFGSGTRLTVV.

This chain connects TRBV5-6 to TRBJ1-1; a weak D match, TRBD1 (6 bases). The CDR3 length is 17 residues. The ends were cut back, 3 bases at V and 3 bases at J, with 21 bases in the middle. Germline V lookup: CDR1 SGHDT, CDR2 YYEEEE. The CDR3 DNA reads TGTGCCAGCAGCTCCGTCACAGGGCTTCCCTCGGACACTGAAGCTTTCTTT. Its translation is CASSSVTGLPSDTEAFF.

The chain uses TRBV5-1 and TRBJ1-3; TRBD1 is a possible D gene (6 bases). V was trimmed by 3 bases and J by 4 bases, leaving 8 bases between them. CDR1 is SGHRS, CDR2 YFSETQ, per germline. The CDR3 covers 13 residues. The CDR3 nucleotides are TGCGCCAGCAGCTCAACAGGGGGAAACACCATATATTTT. Its translation: CASSSTGGNTIYF.

The chain joins TRBV5-8 to TRBJ1-2; 9 positions agree with TRBD1. Trimming took 0 bases from V and 5 from J; bases not matched to a gene: 14. The germline V gene encodes CDR1 SGHTS and CDR2 YDEGEE. The CDR3 is 18 residues long. CDR3 nucleotides: TGTGCCAGCAGCTTGGGTTGGCAGGACAGGGGACTTTATTATGGCTACACCTTC. Translated: CASSLGWQDRGLYYGYTF.

This chain uses TRBV28 with TRBJ1-2, with TRBD1 matching over 7 bases. Germline loops: CDR1 MDHEN, CDR2 SYDVKM. V lost 3 bases to trimming and J lost 6 bases; unmatched junction nucleotides: 10. The CDR3 totals 15 residues. The CDR3 nucleotides read TGTGCCAGCAGTTTCGACAGGGTGGAGATGGATGGCTACACCTTC. This encodes CASSFDRVEMDGYTF.

This chain joins TRBV27 and TRBJ1-1; TRBD1 is a possible D gene (6 bases). The CDR3 has 14 amino acids. V was shortened by 5 bases and J by 3 bases, with 13 bases between the two germline ends. Germline V CDR1 and CDR2: MNHEY, SMNVEV (reference sequence). The CDR3 region has the DNA TGTGCCAGCAGTGGGCAGGGGAGTTACACTGAAGCTTTCTTT. Protein product: CASSGQGSYTEAFF.

This clone was found once. The V call is TRBV5-1, the J call TRBJ2-5; D possibly corresponds to TRBD1 (6 bases). The germline gives CDR1 SGHRS, CDR2 YFSETQ. There are 14 residues in the CDR3. Trimming took off 0 bases at V and 5 bases at J, with 11 bases between the two ends. The CDR3 DNA follows: TGCGCCAGCAGCTTGGAACAGGGCTTGGAGACCCAGTACTTC. Its translation: CASSLEQGLETQYF.

The chain uses TRBV28 and TRBJ1-1; D is undetermined. V lost 6 bases and J 0 bases, leaving 17 bases between the germline ends. This CDR3 is 16 amino acids long. The germline gives CDR1 MDHEN, CDR2 SYDVKM. DNA of the CDR3: TGTGCCAGCAGGGAGGGCACCCCGGCAATGAACACTGAAGCTTTCTTT. Protein: CASREGTPAMNTEAFF.

In this sample, this clone turned up once. The rearrangement uses TRBV7-8 and TRBJ1-5, with 7 bases aligning to TRBD1. The CDR3 runs to 16 residues. Germline trimming cut 5 bases from V and 7 bases from J; bases unmatched to any gene: 14. CDR1 and CDR2 from the germline V gene are SGHVS and FQNEAQ. Here the CDR3 DNA reads TGTGCCAGCAGCGAGACATCCGGGACAGTCTTCCAGCCCCAGCATTTT. Protein: CASSETSGTVFQPQHF.

The chain combines TRBV28 with TRBJ2-7; TRBD2 might be the D (7 bases). CDR3 length: 15 residues. Germline CDR1 reads MDHEN; CDR2 reads SYDVKM. Trimming took 5 bases from V and 4 from J, leaving 18 bases between them. The CDR3 sequence: CASSRLRGAKYEQYF. Here the CDR3 DNA reads TGTGCCAGCAGTCGCCTCCGGGGGGCTAAGTACGAGCAGTACTTC.

The chain's CDR3 is CASTPGGHGGTEAFF. CDR3 coding DNA: TGTGCCAGCACCCCGGGGGGACACGGAGGAACTGAAGCTTTCTTT. This rearrangement joins TRBV5-6 to TRBJ1-1; possibly TRBD1 for D (6 bases). Germline CDR1 and CDR2: SGHDT and YYEEEE. Trimming removed 6 bases from V and 5 bases from J, with 20 bases in between. There are 15 residues in the CDR3.

CDR3 amino acids: CASSMVAYNEQFF. DNA for the CDR3: TGTGCCAGTAGTATGGTAGCCTACAATGAGCAGTTCTTC. This chain uses TRBV19 with TRBJ2-1; D is uncertain. Germline loops: CDR1 LNHDA, CDR2 SQIVND (reference sequence). V lost 3 bases to trimming and J lost 2 bases, with 5 bases between them. The CDR3 runs to 13 residues. Using reference TRBV19 and TRBJ2-1 for the parts outside the CDR3, the full variable domain is DGGITQSPKYLFRKEGQNVTLSCEQNLNHDAMYWYRQDPGQGLRLIYYSQIVNDFQKGDIAEGYSVSREKKESFPLTVTSAQKNPTAFYLCASSMVAYNEQFFGPGTRLTVL.

This sequence joins TRBV9 and TRBJ1-6; a weak D match, TRBD1 (5 bases). CDR1 SGDLS and CDR2 YYNGEE come from the germline V gene. Trimming removed 3 bases at V and 9 bases at J, with 13 bases between. The CDR3 consists of 14 residues. The CDR3: CASSGERGVSPLHF. The CDR3 coding sequence is TGTGCCAGCAGCGGGGAACGGGGGGTTTCACCCCTCCACTTT.

The chain recombines TRBV4-1 with TRBJ2-3; 9 nucleotides line up with TRBD1. Trimming took 4 bases from V and 4 from J; bases not matched to a gene: 9. The CDR3 covers 16 residues. Germline V gene lookup returns CDR1 MGHRA and CDR2 YSYEKL. CDR3: CASSRQLGQGPDTQYF. DNA for the CDR3: TGCGCCAGCAGCCGCCAGCTGGGACAGGGCCCAGATACGCAGTATTTT.

The chain couples TRBV7-6 to TRBJ1-1; TRBD1 agrees at 9 bases. The CDR3 length is 15 residues. The germline V gene encodes CDR1 SGHVS and CDR2 FNYEAQ. J gave up 6 bases and V 3 bases, and 8 bases lay outside the gene matches. The CDR3 DNA follows: TGTGCCAGCAGCTTTACGACAGGGGGAGGTGCTGAAGCTTTCTTT. Translated: CASSFTTGGGAEAFF.